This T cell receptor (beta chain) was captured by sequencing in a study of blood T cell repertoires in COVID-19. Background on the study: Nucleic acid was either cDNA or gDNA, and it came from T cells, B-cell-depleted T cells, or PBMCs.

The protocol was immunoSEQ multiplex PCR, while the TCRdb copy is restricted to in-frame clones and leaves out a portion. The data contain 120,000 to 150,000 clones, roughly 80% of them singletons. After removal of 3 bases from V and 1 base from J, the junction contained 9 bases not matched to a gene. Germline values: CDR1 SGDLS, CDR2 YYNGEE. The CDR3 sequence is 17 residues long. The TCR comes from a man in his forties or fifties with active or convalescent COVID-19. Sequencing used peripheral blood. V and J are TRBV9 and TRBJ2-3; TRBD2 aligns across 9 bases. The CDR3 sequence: CASSDPGLAGGTDTQYF. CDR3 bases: TGTGCCAGCAGCGATCCGGGACTAGCAGGGGGCACAGATACGCAGTATTTT. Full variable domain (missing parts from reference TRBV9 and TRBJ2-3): DSGVTQTPKHLITATGQRVTLRCSPRSGDLSVYWYQQSLDQGLQFLIQYYNGEERAKGNILERFSAQQFPDLHSELNLSSLELGDSALYFCASSDPGLAGGTDTQYFGPGTRLTVL.